Each of the 8 T cell receptor beta chains below was sequenced from the same sample in a study of cytomegalovirus exposure and HLA in healthy donors. PCR primers comprised 60 Vbeta and 13 Jbeta primers. Here immunoSEQ multiplex PCR was the method, and the copy in TCRdb shows in-frame clones only, minus some. This table has under 110,000 clones, about four fifths appearing once. Specimen: PBMCs. The receptors here all came from a man aged 50-59 years in good health and CMV-seronegative.

The V gene is TRBV5-6, the J gene TRBJ1-3; TRBD1 aligns across 9 bases. The CDR3 totals 14 residues. CDR1 is SGHDT, CDR2 YYEEEE, per germline. V trimming: 5 bases; J trimming: 2 bases; junction bases outside the gene matches: 2. The CDR3 protein is CASSTGGAGNTIYF. Written as DNA, the CDR3 is TGTGCCAGCAGTACAGGGGGCGCTGGAAACACCATATATTTT.

This rearrangement joins TRBV4-2 to TRBJ2-5, with D possibly TRBD2 on 6 matching bases. Germline CDR1 reads LGHNA; CDR2 reads YNFKEQ. The CDR3 totals 18 residues. Trimming shortened V by 1 base and J by 1 base, and 19 bases separated the two germline ends. The CDR3 protein is CASSQGRGLLTRQETQYF. In DNA form, the CDR3 reads TGTGCCAGCAGCCAAGGGCGGGGCCTCTTAACCCGCCAAGAGACCCAGTACTTC.

This clone has more than one count but fewer than ten. The chain has TRBV5-1 and TRBJ2-1, with a possible D match to TRBD2 (7 bases). This CDR3 contains 15 residues. V was trimmed by 0 bases and J by 2 bases, leaving 9 bases between them. Germline CDR1 SGHRS, CDR2 YFSETQ. Here the CDR3 reads CASSLEGGPYNEQFF. The CDR3 nucleotides are TGCGCCAGCAGCTTGGAGGGGGGGCCCTACAATGAGCAGTTCTTC.

CDR3 nucleotides: TGTGCCAGCAGTTTACGGAGCGGCTATGGCTACACCTTC. This codes for CASSLRSGYGYTF. This chain joins TRBV27 and TRBJ1-2, with D unresolved. Trimming stripped 2 bases from V and 4 bases from J, with 8 bases between. Germline V gene lookup returns CDR1 MNHEY and CDR2 SMNVEV (reference sequence). This CDR3 is 13 amino acids long.

This clone was seen ten or more times. The rearrangement uses TRBV6-6 and TRBJ2-1; D is perhaps TRBD2 (6 bases). Trimming pared 3 bases from V and 10 bases from J, leaving 10 bases between. The V gene's germline CDR1 is MNHNY and CDR2 SVGAGI (reference sequence). The CDR3 contains 12 residues. The CDR3, as DNA: TGTGCCAGCAGTTATTTTGGGGGGGAGCAGTTCTTC. This sequence encodes CASSYFGGEQFF.

This clone appeared a few times. The V and J genes are TRBV6-5 and TRBJ1-4; tentatively, D is TRBD1 (6 bases). Germline-derived CDR1 and CDR2 are MNHEY and SVGAGI. The CDR3 consists of 14 residues. Trimming removed 0 bases from V and 7 bases from J, with 9 bases in between. The CDR3 loop reads CASSYSAGAEKLFF. CDR3 DNA sequence: TGTGCCAGCAGTTACTCAGCGGGGGCTGAAAAACTGTTTTTT.

The chain recombines TRBV6-6 with TRBJ2-6; 7 bases match TRBD1. The germline V gene encodes CDR1 MNHNY and CDR2 SVGAGI (reference sequence). This CDR3 contains 16 residues. The V gene end was trimmed by 0 bases and the J gene end by 3 bases; junction bases not matched to a gene: 2. The CDR3 here is CASSYSRQGGANVLTF. As DNA, the CDR3 is TGTGCCAGCAGTTACTCGAGACAGGGTGGGGCCAACGTCCTGACTTTC.

V is TRBV27 and J is TRBJ1-4; 8 nucleotides agree with TRBD1. Per germline, CDR1 MNHEY and CDR2 SMNVEV (reference sequence). This CDR3 has 13 amino acids. J gave up 8 bases and V 3 bases, and 2 bases lay outside the gene matches. The CDR3 nucleotides are TGTGCCAGCAGTTTCTGGGACAGGGAAAAACTGTTTTTT. Protein sequence: CASSFWDREKLFF. Combining the CDR3 with reference TRBV27 and TRBJ1-4 gives the whole variable domain EAQVTQNPRYLITVTGKKLTVTCSQNMNHEYMSWYRQDPGLGLRQIYYSMNVEVTDKGDVPEGYKVSRKEKRNFPLILESPSPNQTSLYFCASSFWDREKLFFGSGTQLSVL.